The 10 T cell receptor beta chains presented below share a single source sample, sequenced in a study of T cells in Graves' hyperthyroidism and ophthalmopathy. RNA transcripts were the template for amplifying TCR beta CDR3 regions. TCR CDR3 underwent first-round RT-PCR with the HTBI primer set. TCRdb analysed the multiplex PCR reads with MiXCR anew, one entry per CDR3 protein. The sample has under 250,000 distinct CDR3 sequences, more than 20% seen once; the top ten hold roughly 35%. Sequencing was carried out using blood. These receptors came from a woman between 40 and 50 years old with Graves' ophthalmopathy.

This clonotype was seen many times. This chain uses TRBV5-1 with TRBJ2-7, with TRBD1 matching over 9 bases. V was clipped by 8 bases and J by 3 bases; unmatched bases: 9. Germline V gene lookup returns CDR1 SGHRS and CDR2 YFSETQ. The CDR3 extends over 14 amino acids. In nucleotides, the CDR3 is TGCGCCAGTCAACGTCCGGGACAGGGCTACGAGCAGTACTTC. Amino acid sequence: CASQRPGQGYEQYF. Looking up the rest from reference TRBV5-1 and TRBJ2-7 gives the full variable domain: KAGVTQTPRYLIKTRGQQVTLSCSPISGHRSVSWYQQTPGQGLQFLFEYFSETQRNKGNFPGRFSGRQFSNSRSEMNVSTLELGDSALYLCASQRPGQGYEQYFGPGTRLTVT.

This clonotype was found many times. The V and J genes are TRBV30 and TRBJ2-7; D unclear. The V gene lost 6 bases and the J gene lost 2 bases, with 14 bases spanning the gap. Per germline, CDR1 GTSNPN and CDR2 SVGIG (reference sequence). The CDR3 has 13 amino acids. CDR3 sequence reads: CACLLAGAYEQYF. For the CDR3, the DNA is TGTGCCTGCCTCCTTGCTGGGGCCTACGAGCAGTACTTC. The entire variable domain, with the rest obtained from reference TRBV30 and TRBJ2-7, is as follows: SQTIHQWPATLVQPVGSPLSLECTVEGTSNPNLYWYRQAAGRGLQLLFYSVGIGQISSEVPQNLSASRPQDRQFILSSKKLLLSDSGFYLCACLLAGAYEQYFGPGTRLTVT.

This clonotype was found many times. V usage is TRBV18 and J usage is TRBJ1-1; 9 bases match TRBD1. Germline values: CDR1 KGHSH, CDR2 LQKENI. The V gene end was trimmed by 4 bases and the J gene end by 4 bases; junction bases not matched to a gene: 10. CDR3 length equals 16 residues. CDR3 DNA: TGTGCCAGCTCACTCCCGGGGTGGGACAGGGTCACTGAAGCTTTCTTT. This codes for CASSLPGWDRVTEAFF.

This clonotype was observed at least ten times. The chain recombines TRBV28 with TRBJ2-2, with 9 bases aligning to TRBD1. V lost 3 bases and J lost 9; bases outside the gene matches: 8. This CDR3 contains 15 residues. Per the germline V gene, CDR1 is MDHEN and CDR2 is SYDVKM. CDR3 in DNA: TGTGCCAGCAGTTTTTGGGACAGGGCTCGTAGGGAGCTGTTTTTT. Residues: CASSFWDRARRELFF.

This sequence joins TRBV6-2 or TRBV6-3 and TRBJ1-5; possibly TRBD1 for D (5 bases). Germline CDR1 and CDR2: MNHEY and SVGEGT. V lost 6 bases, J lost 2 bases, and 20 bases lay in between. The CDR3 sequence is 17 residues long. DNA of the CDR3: TGTGCCAGCAGCGGATACCGGGACCGAAGCGGCAATCAGCCCCAGCATTTT. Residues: CASSGYRDRSGNQPQHF.

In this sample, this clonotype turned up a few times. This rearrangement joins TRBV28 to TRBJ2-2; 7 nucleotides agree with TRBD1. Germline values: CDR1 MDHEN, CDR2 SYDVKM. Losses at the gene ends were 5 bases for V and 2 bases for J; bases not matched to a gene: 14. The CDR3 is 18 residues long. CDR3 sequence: CASSSRPGTAYNTGELFF. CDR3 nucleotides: TGTGCCAGCAGTAGCCGCCCCGGGACAGCCTATAACACCGGGGAGCTGTTTTTT.

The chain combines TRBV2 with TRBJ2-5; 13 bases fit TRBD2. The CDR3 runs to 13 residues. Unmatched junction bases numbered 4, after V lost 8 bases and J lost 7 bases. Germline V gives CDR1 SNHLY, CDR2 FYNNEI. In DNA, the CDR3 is TGTGCCAGCGGACTAGCGGGAGAGGGGACCCAGTACTTC. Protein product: CASGLAGEGTQYF.

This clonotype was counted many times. The DNA of the CDR3 is TGCAGTGCTCTTCCCCCAGGCCTAGGGGCCAGGAACTATGGCTACACCTTC. Encoded protein: CSALPPGLGARNYGYTF. The chain carries TRBV20-1 and TRBJ1-2; D is perhaps TRBD1 (5 bases). Trimming took 5 bases from V and 2 from J, leaving 24 bases between them. The CDR3 sequence is 17 residues long. CDR1 is DFQATT, CDR2 SNEGSKA, per germline (reference sequence).

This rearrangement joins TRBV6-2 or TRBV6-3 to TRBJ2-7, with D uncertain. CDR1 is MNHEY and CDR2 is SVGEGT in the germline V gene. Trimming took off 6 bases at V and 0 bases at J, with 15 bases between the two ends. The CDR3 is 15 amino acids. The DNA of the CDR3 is TGTGCCAGCAGCCTTTTGCGGATAAGCTCCTACGAGCAGTACTTC. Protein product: CASSLLRISSYEQYF.

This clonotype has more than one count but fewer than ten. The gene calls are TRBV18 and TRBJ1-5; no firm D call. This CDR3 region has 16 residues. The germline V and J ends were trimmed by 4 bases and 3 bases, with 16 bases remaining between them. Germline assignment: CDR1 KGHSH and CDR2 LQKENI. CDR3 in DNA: TGTGCCAGCTCACTTTCGGGCACGGTGGACAATCAGCCCCAGCATTTT. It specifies CASSLSGTVDNQPQHF.